This T cell receptor (delta chain) was profiled in a study of γδ T cells in repeated Plasmodium falciparum infection. Vgamma9/Vdelta2+ and Vdelta2-negative gammadelta T cells were flow-sorted from PBMC for bulk sequencing. Comment on this clone: What it recognizes is unknown. The protein TCRdb gives is from a much larger clone and does not agree with this DNA's translation at residue 8, likely a read error; the protein shown here comes from the DNA.

TCRdb reanalysed the multiplex PCR reads with CATT. The table lists about 50,000 delta-chain clones, more than 1.5% of them singletons. The CDR3 contains 21 residues. Losses at the gene ends were 3 bases for V and 2 bases for J; bases not matched to a gene: 18. Germline lookup yields CDR1 TSWWSYY and CDR2 QGS. Findings and limits, study-wide: Compared with Australian children, Malian Vdelta2-negative repertoires seemed more clonal, less diverse, less shared.

The V and J genes are TRDV1 and TRDJ1, with 13 bases aligning to TRDD3. No J gene was available from TCRdb, and it was assigned here by a germline match of the DNA. The clonotype was recovered from a pool of human donors (malaria-infected and uninfected, not separated). The sample taken for sequencing was gamma-delta T cells from blood. The CDR3 sequence: CALGDLLSIRTGGYVTDKLIF. Here the CDR3 DNA reads TGTGCTCTTGGGGACCTCCTTTCGATCCGAACTGGGGGATACGTTACCGATAAACTCATCTTT.